The source of this TCR beta chain is a study of T cell clonotyping in hematopoietic cell transplantation. Trimming removed 3 bases at V and 5 bases at J, with 16 bases between. Germline loops: CDR1 GTSNPN, CDR2 SVGIG (reference sequence). CDR3 length: 14 amino acids. Method: immunoSEQ multiplex PCR; TCRdb's copy keeps in-frame clones and lacks some. Found here are around 80,000 clones, 90% to 96% of them singletons; the top ten hold about 1.8%. Time point defined: recipient sample about 28 days before transplant, after cytoreduction. Specimen: peripheral blood mononuclear cells, collected before stem cell transplant. The chain joins TRBV30 to TRBJ2-5; the D gene is possibly TRBD1 (6 bases). This receptor was obtained from a woman between 45 and 60 years old with acute myeloid leukemia. Some clones in this sample may be carry-over from other donors' samples. CDR3 nucleotide sequence: TGTGCCTGGAGAAGATTGGGGACACTGGAGACCCAGTACTTC. Amino acid sequence: CAWRRLGTLETQYF.